This T cell receptor (beta chain) is drawn from a study of shared clonotypes between healthy human individuals. The wider study: CD4 naive and CD4 memory each took three plates per donor, while CD8 naive took two and CD8 memory one. Study results and limitations: Only blood samples were collected, and tissue repertoires likely differ.

To note about this clone: The antigen is unknown.

The assay was run at deep level. Sorted-subset replicate PCR reactions were performed with approximately 180 ng DNA, corresponding to roughly 30,000 T cell genomes. Profiling relied on immunoSEQ multiplex PCR, and the TCRdb table lists in-frame clones only, not all of them. The sample records some 2 million clones, just under 95% being singletons. Selected positively for CCR7 and CD45RO-negative, naive CD8 cells excluded terminally differentiated effector memory CD45RA+ cells. Looked up from germline, CDR1 is SGHAT and CDR2 is FQNNGV. This CDR3 is built from 14 residues. V was cut by 1 base and J by 3 bases, with 9 bases left in between.

This sequence joins TRBV11-2 and TRBJ1-1; D might be TRBD1 (6 bases). Input material: naive CD8+ T cells sorted from blood. The sequence came from a man aged 18 to 35 in good health. The CDR3 coding sequence is TGTGCCAGCAGCTTAGGACAGGCGGACACTGAAGCTTTCTTT. Amino acid sequence: CASSLGQADTEAFF.